Following are 14 T cell receptor beta chains from one sample sequenced in a study of metastatic and nonmetastatic thyroid tumors. Nobody among the patients had been given any treatment before thyroid surgery. Through MiXCR, TCRdb re-clonotyped the PCR reads. The sample has 22,000 or so clones; roughly 36% are singletons. Sequenced material: blood. These receptors came from a male donor with papillary thyroid cancer or a benign thyroid nodule (not recorded which). Some clones in this sample may be carry-over from other donors' samples.

This clone was seen ten or more times. This chain uses TRBV28 with TRBJ1-2; 7 bases line up with TRBD1. CDR3 size: 14 residues. Germline CDR1 reads MDHEN; CDR2 reads SYDVKM. Trimming cost V 2 bases and J 5 bases; bases outside gene matches: 5. CDR3 DNA sequence: TGTGCCAGCAGTTTAAAGGGGGCGTGGTATGGCTACACCTTC. It encodes CASSLKGAWYGYTF.

The V gene is TRBV30, the J gene TRBJ1-2; D gene ambiguous. The germline V gene encodes CDR1 GTSNPN and CDR2 SVGIG (reference sequence). CDR3 length: 13 residues. Trimming shortened V by 3 bases and J by 4 bases, and 12 bases separated the two germline ends. CDR3 nucleotide sequence: TGTGCCTGGAGCAAGGTACGAGGCTATGGCTACACCTTC. Translated: CAWSKVRGYGYTF.

Only a few counts were recorded for this clone. The chain is built from TRBV28 and TRBJ2-7, with TRBD1 matching over 8 bases. Germline values: CDR1 MDHEN, CDR2 SYDVKM. The CDR3 contains 13 residues. The ends lost 6 bases at V and 6 bases at J; junction bases unmatched: 7. This chain's CDR3 is CASRRQGIREQYF. The CDR3 DNA follows: TGTGCCAGCAGGCGACAGGGGATTCGCGAGCAGTACTTC.

This clone was observed a handful of times. This rearrangement joins TRBV20-1 to TRBJ2-7; tentative D call: TRBD2 (6 bases). V lost 6 bases, J lost 2 bases, and 29 bases lay in between. CDR1 is DFQATT and CDR2 is SNEGSKA in the germline V gene (reference sequence). The CDR3 extends over 18 amino acids. This chain's CDR3 is CSADYAPGRLVVTYEQYF. The CDR3, as DNA: TGCAGTGCGGACTACGCCCCGGGCCGTCTGGTCGTAACCTACGAGCAGTACTTC.

This clone came up many times. This may be a read error: a much more frequent sequence differs by one nucleotide. It is likely a read error, because the conserved phenylalanine at the end of the CDR3 is missing. The chain is built from TRBV18 and TRBJ2-1; perhaps TRBD2 as D (6 bases). The V gene lost 0 bases and the J gene lost 0 bases, with 18 bases spanning the gap. The germline V gene encodes CDR1 KGHSH and CDR2 LQKENI. The CDR3 loop spans 19 amino acids. The CDR3 reads CASSPPLSLAPRSYNEQFV. CDR3 DNA sequence: TGTGCCAGCTCACCACCGTTAAGTCTAGCGCCCCGCTCCTACAATGAGCAGTTCGTC.

This clone came up many times. This chain joins TRBV30 and TRBJ2-7, with D possibly being TRBD1 (6 bases). Deletions cut 3 bases from V and 3 bases from J, with 18 bases between. Germline V gene data show CDR1 as GTSNPN and CDR2 as SVGIG (reference sequence). The length of the CDR3 is 15 residues. CDR3 sequence: CAWRTAGAQYYEQYF. CDR3 sequence (DNA): TGTGCCTGGAGAACTGCAGGGGCCCAATACTACGAGCAGTACTTC.

The rearrangement uses TRBV7-6 and TRBJ1-1, with D uncertain. CDR1 SGHVS and CDR2 FNYEAQ come from the germline V gene. The CDR3 is made up of 13 amino acids. V was trimmed by 4 bases and J by 1 base, leaving 7 bases between them. The CDR3 coding sequence is TGTGCCAGCAGCTATCAGCCGAACACTGAAGCTTTCTTT. It encodes CASSYQPNTEAFF.

In the case of this clone: The CDR3 carries no conserved terminal phenylalanine or tryptophan, so it likely arises from a read error. No DNA is shown, since the ends of the CDR3 on it are uncertain; the CDR3 is the one TCRdb lists. V usage is TRBV6-5 and J usage is TRBJ2-7; the table names TRBD1, a call not compared with the DNA. The CDR3 is 13 amino acids in total, end residues counted. The V gene's germline CDR1 is MNHEY and CDR2 SVGAGI. CDR3 region: CASSYPPLGSRSL.

The sample holds many counts of this clone. This chain links TRBV19 with TRBJ1-1; unclear D gene. CDR3 length: 14 residues. V dropped 4 bases and J dropped 4 bases, with 13 bases sitting between them. Germline V lookup: CDR1 LNHDA, CDR2 SQIVND (reference sequence). This CDR3 reads CASSKERDSTEAFF. The CDR3 DNA reads as TGTGCCAGTAGTAAGGAGCGAGACTCCACTGAAGCTTTCTTT.

The chain combines TRBV18 with TRBJ1-1; tentatively, D is TRBD1 (5 bases). Germline V gene lookup returns CDR1 KGHSH and CDR2 LQKENI. CDR3 length equals 15 residues. V gave up 2 bases and J gave up 3 bases, with 13 bases separating them. In nucleotides, the CDR3 is TGTGCCAGCTCACCAATGCGGGGGAGAGACACTGAAGCTTTCTTT. Protein product: CASSPMRGRDTEAFF. Using reference TRBV18 and TRBJ1-1 for the parts outside the CDR3, the full variable domain is NAGVMQNPRHLVRRRGQEARLRCSPMKGHSHVYWYRQLPEEGLKFMVYLQKENIIDESGMPKERFSAEFPKEGPSILRIQQVVRGDSAAYFCASSPMRGRDTEAFFGQGTRLTVV.

In this sample, this clone turned up a few times. The chain carries TRBV12-3 or TRBV12-4 and TRBJ1-1; D gene unclear. CDR3 size: 14 residues. The V and J ends lost 4 bases and 0 bases respectively, with 9 bases between them. The chain's CDR3 is CASSSWTVNTEAFF. The DNA of the CDR3 is TGTGCCAGCAGTTCCTGGACTGTGAACACTGAAGCTTTCTTT.

The V and J genes are TRBV30 and TRBJ2-2; D gene uncertain. CDR3 length equals 10 residues. V dropped 3 bases and J dropped 7 bases, with 3 bases sitting between them. CDR1 and CDR2 from the germline V gene are GTSNPN and SVGIG (reference sequence). CDR3 loop: CAWSHGELFF. The CDR3 bases are TGTGCCTGGAGCCACGGGGAGCTGTTTTTT.

This clone was seen ten or more times. Other DNA sequences in this specimen translate into the identical CDR3. The J gene is TRBJ2-3, the V gene TRBV19, with 9 positions matching TRBD1. J gave up 6 bases and V 3 bases, and 7 bases lay outside the gene matches. CDR1 and CDR2 from the germline V gene are LNHDA and SQIVND (reference sequence). CDR3 length equals 15 residues. CDR3 bases: TGTGCCAGTAGTATGGACAGGGGCCTGTTGGATACGCAGTATTTT. As protein: CASSMDRGLLDTQYF.

There are a few counts of this clone. The J gene is TRBJ2-5, the V gene TRBV19; possibly TRBD2 for D (5 bases). Trimming shortened V by 6 bases and J by 2 bases, and 16 bases separated the two germline ends. This CDR3 is 15 amino acids long. Germline CDR1 LNHDA, CDR2 SQIVND (reference sequence). The CDR3 DNA reads as TGTGCCAGTAGCCGCACTGGACTGAAGCAAGAGACCCAGTACTTC. Protein sequence: CASSRTGLKQETQYF.